The 10 T cell receptor beta chains reported below all come from one sample, sequenced in a study of blood T cells in healthy people across ages. The use of a sample-barcoded 5' primer and a J-beta primer mix characterized a second PCR of 7 to 11 cycles. A single record per CDR3 protein comes from TCRdb applying MiXCR to the 5' RACE reads. The top ten hold 25% to 35% of the sample, which has 730,000 or so distinct CDR3 sequences, around 38% seen once. The source material was blood. The source of these receptors is a man of 80 years or more in good health.

This clonotype has only a few counts. This chain links TRBV20-1 with TRBJ1-2, with TRBD1 matching 7 bases. With V trimmed by 6 bases and J by 4 bases, 8 bases remained unmatched. CDR1 DFQATT and CDR2 SNEGSKA come from the germline V gene (reference sequence). CDR3 length equals 13 residues. In nucleotides, the CDR3 is TGCAGTGCGGCTGAGGACAGGATCTATGGCTACACCTTC. Its protein product is CSAAEDRIYGYTF.

This clonotype appeared once. The chain couples TRBV5-1 to TRBJ2-7; D remains ambiguous. In germline, CDR1 is SGHRS, CDR2 YFSETQ. This CDR3 region has 14 residues. V lost 1 base, J lost 3 bases, and 11 bases lay in between. CDR3 residues: CASSLSTLGYEQYF. CDR3 DNA: TGCGCCAGCAGCTTGTCGACTTTGGGCTACGAGCAGTACTTC.

The rearrangement uses TRBV5-1 and TRBJ2-3; 9 bases agree with TRBD2. Looked up from germline, CDR1 is SGHRS and CDR2 is YFSETQ. The CDR3 is 16 amino acids. The V and J ends lost 4 bases and 0 bases, in that order; junction bases with no gene match: 6. CDR3 in amino acids: CASSGGTSPSTDTQYF. DNA of the CDR3: TGCGCCAGCAGCGGAGGGACTAGCCCAAGCACAGATACGCAGTATTTT.

Worth noting for this clonotype: Just one base apart from a much larger clone, this may be a read error. The V gene is TRBV6-2 or TRBV6-3, the J gene TRBJ2-6, with D unclear. The CDR3 has 15 amino acids. CDR1 MNHEY and CDR2 SVGEGT come from the germline V gene. V was trimmed by 6 bases and J by 3 bases, leaving 12 bases between them. CDR3 amino acids: CASSLAGFGANVLTF. CDR3 DNA: TGTGCCAGCAGCTTGGCCGGGTTTGGGGCCAACGTCCTGACTTTC.

V is TRBV10-3 and J is TRBJ2-3, with 12 bases matching TRBD1. The germline gives CDR1 ENHRY, CDR2 SYGVKD. V dropped 6 bases and J dropped 5; count of bases not matched to a gene: 6. This CDR3 is 15 amino acids long. The CDR3 here is CAIRSRDRGQDTQYF. As DNA, the CDR3 is TGTGCCATCAGGTCCCGGGACAGGGGGCAAGATACGCAGTATTTT.

The V call is TRBV10-1, the J call TRBJ2-3, with 10 nucleotides matching TRBD2. CDR1 and CDR2 from the germline V gene are WNHNN and SYGVQD (reference sequence). Trimming removed 6 bases from V and 0 bases from J; junction bases left unmatched: 6. The CDR3 extends over 16 amino acids. The CDR3: CASSPGTSESTDTQYF. The DNA for the CDR3 is TGCGCCAGCAGCCCAGGGACTAGCGAGAGCACAGATACGCAGTATTTT.

The chain carries TRBV15 and TRBJ2-5; 8 nucleotides match TRBD1. The J call may be in error: the DNA end matches TRBJ2-7 better. The CDR3 has 19 residues. CDR1 and CDR2 from the germline V gene are LNHNV and YYDKDF (reference sequence). CDR3: CATSRDLVLGTGWKGEQYF. Here the CDR3 DNA reads TGTGCCACCAGCAGAGATCTAGTTTTGGGGACAGGCTGGAAAGGCGAGCAGTACTTC.

On this clonotype: Germline and junction disagree at one end, which may indicate a read error. The chain carries TRBV7-9 and TRBJ1-1, with D unresolved. Per germline, CDR1 SEHNR and CDR2 FQNEAQ (reference sequence). This CDR3 contains 11 residues. CDR3 sequence: CASNLGNEAFF. As DNA, the CDR3 is TGTGCCAGCAACTTAGGGAATGAAGCTTTCTTT.

The chain combines TRBV20-1 with TRBJ2-3, with 9 bases matching TRBD2. CDR1 and CDR2 from the germline V gene are DFQATT and SNEGSKA (reference sequence). V dropped 4 bases and J dropped 2; count of bases not matched to a gene: 10. The CDR3 length is 16 residues. The CDR3 DNA sequence: TGCAGTGCTACGGTCCCTAGCGGGATCTACACAGATACGCAGTATTTT. Protein product: CSATVPSGIYTDTQYF.

CDR3 in amino acids: CASSEAAGDKNIQYF. The CDR3 DNA reads TGTGCCAGCAGTGAAGCGGCAGGGGATAAAAACATTCAGTACTTC. The J gene is TRBJ2-4, the V gene TRBV2; a possible D gene is TRBD1 (6 bases). Trimming shortened V by 0 bases and J by 4 bases, and 10 bases separated the two germline ends. The CDR3 is 15 amino acids. From germline, CDR1 is SNHLY and CDR2 FYNNEI.